A selection of T cell receptor beta chains follows, all from one sample in a study of patients and donors after allogeneic stem cell transplantation. In TCRdb, the RT-PCR reads were re-called with MiXCR into one record per CDR3 protein. The table lists some 960,000 distinct CDR3 sequences, under 20% of them singletons. Input material: blood, either unsorted or a sorted T cell fraction (not recorded which). The receptors here all came from a human donor who was either an allogeneic HSCT recipient or a stem cell or donor lymphocyte infusion donor (not recorded which). It is not recorded whose cells these are; they may come from a transplant donor. CDR3s include the opening cysteine and the closing phenylalanine or tryptophan. The order of the fields is clone size, D gene, J gene, V gene, CDR3 DNA, CDR3 protein. D genes are given only for firm matches. Size is stated for part of the rows, as once, few or many counts, or as a class when the clone is expanded.

few . TRBJ1-5 TRBV20-1 TGCAGTGCTAGATCGGAGAGCAATCAGCCCCAGCATTTT CSARSESNQPQHF
. TRBD1 TRBJ2-1 TRBV7-9 TGTGCCAGCAGCCAAGCAGGGGGCTTTCCGTTCTTC CASSQAGGFPFF
few TRBD1 TRBJ1-1 TRBV20-1 TGCAGTGCTAGAGATCAGGGGGGTTCGCGGGGCACTGAAGCTTTCTTT CSARDQGGSRGTEAFF
few . TRBJ2-1 TRBV29-1 TGCAGCGTTGTAATCCTCCGGGAGAGGTTTAATGAGCAGTTCTTC CSVVILRERFNEQFF
few . TRBJ1-2 TRBV11-2 TGTGCCAGCAGCTTAATTCCGGGGGCGTATGGCTACACCTTC CASSLIPGAYGYTF
. TRBD1 TRBJ1-4 TRBV6-1 TGTGCCAGCAGTGAACCCCAAACAGGGGTCTATCGTCAAGCTAATGAAAAACTGTTTTTT CASSEPQTGVYRQANEKLFF
few . TRBJ1-5 TRBV3-1 TGTGCCAGCAGCCAAAAGGGAGGGGCCCAGCATTTT CASSQKGGAQHF
few . TRBJ2-3 TRBV12-3/TRBV12-4 TGTGCCAGCAGTTCCTCAGGGAGAGACACAGATACGCAGTATTTT CASSSSGRDTDTQYF
. . TRBJ2-5 TRBV5-6 TGTGCCAGCAGCTTGAAGGCGATCCAAGAGACCCAGTACTTC CASSLKAIQETQYF
. TRBD2 TRBJ2-5 TRBV7-9 TGTGCCAGCAGCCGAGGTTTGGCGGGAGTTGATGAGACCCAGTACTTC CASSRGLAGVDETQYF
few . TRBJ2-1 TRBV12-3/TRBV12-4 TGTGCCAGCAGGCCCGGGACTGACAGCTCCTACAATGAGCAGTTCTTC CASRPGTDSSYNEQFF
few . TRBJ2-4 TRBV18 TGTGCCAGCTCCCCCGTGGAGAACATTCAGTACTTC CASSPVENIQYF
few TRBD2 TRBJ2-5 TRBV9 TGTGCCAGCAGCGTAGAGATGGGTAGCGGGGAGACCCAGTACTTC CASSVEMGSGETQYF
. . TRBJ2-1 TRBV10-3 TGTGCCATCAGTGGAGGGAGAACCTCCTACAATGAGCAGTTCTTC CAISGGRTSYNEQFF
few TRBD1 TRBJ1-2 TRBV7-9 TGTGCCAGCAGCTCGACGGACAGGGAATTCGGCACCTTC CASSSTDREFGTF
. . TRBJ1-3 TRBV10-3 TGTGCCATCAGTGGAGGGACGATCGGAAACACCATATATTTT CAISGGTIGNTIYF
few TRBD1 TRBJ1-5 TRBV10-3 TGTGCCATCGGGGAGGGACAGGGCAGCAATCAGCCCCAGCATTTT CAIGEGQGSNQPQHF
few TRBD1 TRBJ1-6 TRBV10-3 TGTGCCATCAGTAGGGGACAGGGCCAAATGGGAAATTCACCCCTCCACTTT CAISRGQGQMGNSPLHF
. . TRBJ2-1 TRBV5-1 TGCGCCAGCAGCCATGCTGGGTTCCAAGGGCATGAGCAGTTCTTC CASSHAGFQGHEQFF
few TRBD1 TRBJ2-7 TRBV5-1 TGCGCCAGCAGCTTGATGATTAAACCTACAGGGACAGACGAGCAGTACTTC CASSLMIKPTGTDEQYF
once TRBD1 TRBJ1-1 TRBV5-1 TGCGCCAGCAGCTTGGGGGACAGGGGAATGAACACTGAAGCTTTCTTT CASSLGDRGMNTEAFF
. TRBD1 TRBJ2-3 TRBV2 TGTGCCAGCAGCCCCGGGACAGCGTCGGATACGCAGTATTTT CASSPGTASDTQYF
few TRBD1 TRBJ1-1 TRBV6-1 TGTGCCAGCACCCACAGGGGTATGAACACTGAAGCTTTCTTT CASTHRGMNTEAFF
. . TRBJ2-7 TRBV6-2/TRBV6-3 TGTGCCAGCATACCCTCGGCCCGAGGCTACGAGCAGTACTTC CASIPSARGYEQYF
many . TRBJ1-6 TRBV12-3/TRBV12-4 TGTGCCAGCAGTTTAATTGGGGCGGATAATTCACCCCTCCACTTT CASSLIGADNSPLHF
few . TRBJ2-3 TRBV5-1 TGCGCCAGTAAGGGTGGGTCGCTAAGAGATACGCAGTATTTT CASKGGSLRDTQYF
many . TRBJ2-3 TRBV15 TGTGCCACCACCCAGAGATGGGTTAGTCCGCAGTATTTT CATTQRWVSPQYF
. TRBD2 TRBJ2-1 TRBV7-2 TGTGCCAGCAGCTCAAGGGGACTAGCGGCTAACAATGAGCAGTTCTTC CASSSRGLAANNEQFF
few . TRBJ2-2 TRBV6-5 TGTGCCAGCAGTTACTTCGGCGGGACCACCGGGGAGCTGTTTTTT CASSYFGGTTGELFF
few TRBD1 TRBJ1-2 TRBV7-9 TGTGCCAGCAGCTTTAACCCGGGACAGGGAAGATATGGCTACACCTTC CASSFNPGQGRYGYTF
. TRBD1 TRBJ2-3 TRBV7-2 TGTGCCAGCAGCTACTGGGACAGTTTTTCCACAGATACGCAGTATTTT CASSYWDSFSTDTQYF
. . TRBJ1-1 TRBV18 TGTGCCAGCTCACCATTAATTTGGACGGACACTGAAGCTTTCTTT CASSPLIWTDTEAFF
few . TRBJ2-7 TRBV20-1 TGCAGTGCTAGAGAAGGGTCGGCGGGTGACTACGAGCAGTACTTC CSAREGSAGDYEQYF
. . TRBJ2-1 TRBV5-5 TGTGCCAGCAGCTTGGATGTGGGGGGTTTCTACAATGAGCAGTTCTTC CASSLDVGGFYNEQFF
once . TRBJ2-1 TRBV7-6 TGTGCCAGCAGCTTAACAGGATCGATAGAGCAGTTCTTC CASSLTGSIEQFF
. . TRBJ1-1 TRBV9 TGTGCCAGCAGCGTAGGGGCAGTCATGAACACTGAAGCTTTCTTT CASSVGAVMNTEAFF
few . TRBJ1-2 TRBV5-1 TGCGCCAGCAGCTTGGAGGGGACCGATTCATATGGCTACACCTTC CASSLEGTDSYGYTF
. . TRBJ1-1 TRBV20-1 TGCAGTGCGTTGGATCTTGCGTCACGACTTTCGAAGAACACTGAAGCTTTCTTT CSALDLASRLSKNTEAFF
few . TRBJ2-2 TRBV20-1 TGCAGTGCTAGAGATAGGACCGCGAACACCGGGGAGCTGTTTTTT CSARDRTANTGELFF
few . TRBJ2-1 TRBV24-1 TGTGCCACCAGTGATTCGGACGGTTCCCCCCCTCTATACAATGAGCAGTTCTTC CATSDSDGSPPLYNEQFF
. . TRBJ1-5 TRBV6-2/TRBV6-3 TGTGCCAGCAGTTCTGTGACTGTTAGCAATCAGCCCCAGCATTTT CASSSVTVSNQPQHF
few TRBD2 TRBJ2-7 TRBV7-2 TGTGCCAGCAGCTTACTTGGGATACTAGCGGGCTACGAGCAGTACTTC CASSLLGILAGYEQYF
. . TRBJ2-3 TRBV24-1 TGTGCCACCAGTGCTGGGCAGACCAGCACAGATACGCAGTATTTT CATSAGQTSTDTQYF
few TRBD1 TRBJ2-5 TRBV20-1 TGCAGTGCTAGGGACGACAGGGGGCGTGAAGAGACCCAGTACTTC CSARDDRGREETQYF
many TRBD1 TRBJ1-3 TRBV6-1 TGTGCCAGCAGTCGACAGGGCTTGTCTGGAAACACCATATATTTT CASSRQGLSGNTIYF
few TRBD1 TRBJ1-6 TRBV6-5 TGTGCCAGCAGTTCCCTGGACAGGACCTATAATTCACCCCTCCACTTT CASSSLDRTYNSPLHF
few . TRBJ1-1 TRBV4-2 TGTGCCAGCAGCCCCCGATCTCGACAGGAGGATAGGAAAGCTTTCTTT CASSPRSRQEDRKAFF
many . TRBJ1-1 TRBV29-1 TGCAGCGTCCTGACAGACAACACTGAAGCTTTCTTT CSVLTDNTEAFF
few . TRBJ2-4 TRBV20-1 TGCAGTACACCGGAGGACAGAATAGCCAAAAACATTCAGTACTTC CSTPEDRIAKNIQYF